The rows below give T cell receptor beta chains drawn from one sample of a study of technical replicates of blood from a handful of donors. Libraries were prepared by immunoSEQ multiplex PCR; TCRdb keeps only in-frame clonotypes and omits some of them. The sample has tens of thousands of clones, 80% to 90% seen once. Sequencing was carried out using PBMCs. These TCRs come from a human donor in good health. Some clones in this sample may be carry-over from other donors' samples. Both conserved end residues are part of each CDR3. The order of the fields is J gene, V gene, D gene, clone size, CDR3 DNA, CDR3 protein. D genes are given only for firm matches. Clone size is shown for a subset of rows, as once, few, many or a class of expanded clone.

TRBJ1-5,TRBV18,TRBD1,-,TGTGCCAGCTCACGAGACAGGGTGGGCAATCAGCCCCAGCATTTT,CASSRDRVGNQPQHF
TRBJ2-7,TRBV7-9,-,-,TGTGCCAGCAGCTTTTACATCTACGAGCAGTACTTC,CASSFYIYEQYF
TRBJ2-3,TRBV10-3,TRBD2,-,TGTGCCATCAGTGATATCAGCGGGGGCACAGATACGCAGTATTTT,CAISDISGGTDTQYF
TRBJ1-1,TRBV27,-,few,TGTGCCAGCAGTTTATCGAGACAGAACACTGAAGCTTTCTTT,CASSLSRQNTEAFF
TRBJ1-1,TRBV23-1,TRBD1,-,TGCGCCAGCAGTCATTCCCCCCGACAGGGTGCGGACGTGAACACTGAAGCTTTCTTT,CASSHSPRQGADVNTEAFF
TRBJ2-5,TRBV18,TRBD2,-,TGTGCCAGCTCACCAGGGACTAGCGGGACGGAGACCCAGTACTTC,CASSPGTSGTETQYF
TRBJ1-2,TRBV4-2,TRBD1,-,TGTGCCAGCAGCACGACAGGGGGCGAATTCGGCTACACCTTC,CASSTTGGEFGYTF
TRBJ1-2,TRBV10-3,-,-,TGTGCCATCAGCAACCAAGAGGCAGTCCCTCCCTATGGCTACACCTTC,CAISNQEAVPPYGYTF
TRBJ2-5,TRBV14,-,-,TGTGCCAGCAGCCAAGAGCCAGGGCTAGAGACCCAGTACTTC,CASSQEPGLETQYF
TRBJ2-1,TRBV7-9,TRBD1,-,TGTGCCAGCAGCTCTCGACAGGGGCGTAATGAGCAGTTCTTC,CASSSRQGRNEQFF